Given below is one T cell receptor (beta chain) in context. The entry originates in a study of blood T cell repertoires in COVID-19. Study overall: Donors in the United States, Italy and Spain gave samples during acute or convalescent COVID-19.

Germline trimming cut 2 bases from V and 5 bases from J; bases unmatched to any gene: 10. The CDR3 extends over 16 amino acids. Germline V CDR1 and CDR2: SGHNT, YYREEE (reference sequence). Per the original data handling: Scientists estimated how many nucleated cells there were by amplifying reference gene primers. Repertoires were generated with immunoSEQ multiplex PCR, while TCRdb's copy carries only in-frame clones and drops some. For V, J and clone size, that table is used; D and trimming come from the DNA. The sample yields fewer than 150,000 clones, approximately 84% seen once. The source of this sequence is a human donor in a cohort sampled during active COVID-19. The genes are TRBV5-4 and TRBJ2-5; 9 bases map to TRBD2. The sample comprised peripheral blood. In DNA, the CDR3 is TGTGCCAGCAGCTTTATTGGCGGGGGGGCCCCCGAGACCCAGTACTTC. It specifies CASSFIGGGAPETQYF.